This TCR beta chain was sequenced for a study of T cell responses to AZD1222 COVID-19 vaccine. Points from the study as a whole: Baseline seropositives among AZD1222 recipients totaled only six. After two AZD1222 doses, spike-specific TCR breadth and depth rose versus day 0. Donors, mostly white British, included more females; clonal diversity was possibly underestimated. Unmutated regions of variants are reportedly targeted by nearly half of spike-specific TCRs.

Germline CDR1 reads MDHEN; CDR2 reads SYDVKM. V lost 4 bases to trimming and J lost 5 bases; unmatched junction nucleotides: 5. The CDR3 has 14 amino acids. The assay was immunoSEQ multiplex PCR, and TCRdb's table has in-frame clones only and misses some. Of under 70,000 clones detected, less than 85% appear once; the ten largest clones hold around 25%. About this clone itself: Its antigen is not identified.

The chain carries TRBV28 and TRBJ1-1; 9 bases match TRBD1. The clonotype was recovered from an adult in good health. Sample: peripheral blood, taken on day 0 of MenACWY control vaccination. CDR3 region: CASSSGTGYTEAFF. Here the CDR3 DNA reads TGTGCCAGCAGTTCCGGGACAGGGTATACTGAAGCTTTCTTT.